This T cell receptor beta chain comes out of a study of blood T cell repertoires in COVID-19. Study as a whole: Collection of acute and convalescent COVID-19 samples took place in the United States, Italy and Spain. From T cells, B-cell-depleted T cells, or PBMCs came the material, which was cDNA or gDNA.

The CDR3 totals 15 residues. CDR1 SGHRS and CDR2 YFSETQ come from the germline V gene. V lost 6 bases to trimming and J lost 4 bases; unmatched junction nucleotides: 7. Original data processing: Amplification from reference gene primers served as the basis for estimated nucleated cell counts. Assay used: immunoSEQ multiplex PCR; TCRdb lists only in-frame clones, some missing. V and J calls and clone size follow that table, whereas D and trimming were derived from the DNA. The sample records 150,000 to 200,000 clones, roughly 86% being singletons. The chain combines TRBV5-1 with TRBJ2-6; 7 positions agree with TRBD1. The source of this sequence is a man aged 35-49 years with active or convalescent COVID-19. The source material was peripheral blood. The CDR3 region is CASKTQGPGANVLTF. DNA of the CDR3: TGCGCCAGCAAAACACAGGGGCCCGGGGCCAACGTCCTGACTTTC.